These 18 T cell receptor beta chains share one sample of origin, sequenced in a study of blood T cell repertoires in COVID-19. The method was immunoSEQ multiplex PCR; TCRdb's version includes in-frame clones alone and lacks a portion of them. The data contain approximately 500,000 clones, about 89% of them singletons. Sequencing used peripheral blood. These TCRs come from a woman aged 50 to 60 with COVID-19, enrolled during active disease.

As concerns this clone: Distinct nucleotide sequences in the sample also encode this CDR3. The chain links TRBV18 to TRBJ1-2; TRBD1 matches 7 bases. This CDR3 spans 13 amino acids. Trimming removed 3 bases from V and 6 bases from J; junction bases left unmatched: 4. CDR1 and CDR2 from the germline V gene are KGHSH and LQKENI. The CDR3 is CASSPRQGDGYTF. CDR3 in DNA: TGTGCCAGCTCACCTCGACAGGGAGATGGCTACACCTTC.

This rearrangement joins TRBV6-5 to TRBJ2-7; TRBD2 matches 11 bases. The V gene's germline CDR1 is MNHEY and CDR2 SVGAGI. The CDR3 is made up of 15 amino acids. V trimming: 6 bases; J trimming: 0 bases; junction bases outside the gene matches: 4. The CDR3 spells CASRPGLAASYEQYF. The CDR3 nucleotides are TGTGCCAGCAGACCGGGACTAGCGGCCTCCTACGAGCAGTACTTC.

The V call is TRBV28, the J call TRBJ1-2; no clear D. There are 14 residues in the CDR3. V was cut by 3 bases and J by 1 base, with 9 bases left in between. The germline V gene has CDR1 MDHEN and CDR2 SYDVKM. The CDR3 DNA reads as TGTGCCAGCAGTTTGCAAGTACTTAACTATGGCTACACCTTC. Amino acid sequence: CASSLQVLNYGYTF.

This rearrangement joins TRBV11-3 to TRBJ2-3; the match to TRBD2 covers 9 bases. From germline, CDR1 is SGHNT and CDR2 YENEEA. V gave up 8 bases and J gave up 0 bases; unmatched junction bases: 3. CDR3 length: 14 residues. The CDR3 sequence is CASGRGGSTDTQYF. In DNA form, the CDR3 reads TGTGCCAGCGGGCGGGGGGGCAGCACAGATACGCAGTATTTT.

The gene calls are TRBV5-1 and TRBJ2-7; a weak D match, TRBD2 (5 bases). Germline V lookup: CDR1 SGHRS, CDR2 YFSETQ. The CDR3 totals 13 residues. V shed 4 bases and J shed 7 bases, with 15 bases lying between them. The DNA for the CDR3 is TGCGCCAGCAGCCTAGATCTAGCCCATGAGCAGTACTTC. Its protein product is CASSLDLAHEQYF.

This clone was seen once. The gene calls are TRBV6-1 and TRBJ1-6, with D possibly TRBD1 on 5 matching bases. The germline CDR1 and CDR2 sequences are MNHNS and SASEGT. CDR3 length: 16 residues. The ends were cut back, 3 bases at V and 1 base at J, with 10 bases in the middle. The DNA of the CDR3 is TGTGCCAGCAGTGACTGGGGGGGTTCCTATAATTCACCCCTCCACTTT. Encoded protein: CASSDWGGSYNSPLHF.

The CDR3 loop is CASRYRVANEEKLFF. CDR3 DNA sequence: TGTGCCAGCAGGTATCGTGTAGCAAACGAAGAAAAACTGTTTTTT. The V gene is TRBV28, the J gene TRBJ1-4; D unresolved. Germline assignment: CDR1 MDHEN and CDR2 SYDVKM. V was pared by 6 bases and J by 8 bases, with 19 bases between. This CDR3 is built from 15 residues.

In regard to this clone: The same CDR3 is also encoded by other DNA sequences in this sample. This chain uses TRBV5-5 with TRBJ1-2; TRBD1 might be the D (6 bases). Germline lookup yields CDR1 SGHKS and CDR2 YYEKEE (reference sequence). V was pared by 3 bases and J by 5 bases, with 11 bases between. This CDR3 is built from 13 residues. The CDR3 nucleotides read TGTGCCAGCAGCTCCGGGACAAATTATGGCTACACCTTC. Residues: CASSSGTNYGYTF.

The V and J genes are TRBV3-1 (or the pseudogene TRBV3-2) and TRBJ1-1; 7 nucleotides agree with TRBD1. The CDR3 spans 16 residues. V trimming: 5 bases; J trimming: 3 bases; junction bases outside the gene matches: 12. Germline CDR1 reads LGHDT; CDR2 reads YNNKEL (reference sequence). CDR3 protein: CASSVRTGRGDTEAFF. CDR3 DNA: TGTGCCAGCAGCGTTAGGACAGGAAGAGGGGACACTGAAGCTTTCTTT.

V gene TRBV7-9 combines with J gene TRBJ2-1, with 7 positions matching TRBD2. The CDR3 loop spans 13 amino acids. V shed 3 bases and J 13 bases; nucleotides not matched to a gene: 9. The germline CDR1 and CDR2 sequences are SEHNR and FQNEAQ (reference sequence). In DNA form, the CDR3 reads TGTGCCAGCAGCTTCAAATTAGCGGGCCGACAGTTCTTC. It codes for CASSFKLAGRQFF.

The V call is TRBV28, the J call TRBJ1-5; D gene unclear. The CDR3 is 14 amino acids. V dropped 3 bases and J dropped 7 bases, with 13 bases sitting between them. Germline V lookup: CDR1 MDHEN, CDR2 SYDVKM. CDR3 loop: CASSFRLSGQPQHF. The DNA of the CDR3 is TGTGCCAGCAGTTTCCGATTAAGCGGACAGCCCCAGCATTTT.

CDR3 sequence: CASSVLGQSNRGNQPQHF. In nucleotides, the CDR3 is TGTGCCAGCAGTGTCCTTGGACAGTCAAATCGGGGCAATCAGCCCCAGCATTTT. This chain links TRBV6-1 with TRBJ1-5; D might be TRBD1 (6 bases). Germline lookup yields CDR1 MNHNS and CDR2 SASEGT. The CDR3 consists of 18 residues. V dropped 4 bases and J dropped 2 bases, with 21 bases sitting between them.

The table lists this clone with many counts. The V call is TRBV14, the J call TRBJ2-3; tentatively, D is TRBD2 (5 bases). Trimming shortened V by 1 base and J by 5 bases, and 7 bases separated the two germline ends. Germline CDR1 and CDR2: SGHDN and FVKESK. The CDR3 is 13 amino acids. CDR3 sequence reads: CASSQVGGDTQYF. The DNA of the CDR3 is TGTGCCAGCAGCCAAGTAGGAGGAGATACGCAGTATTTT.

This rearrangement joins TRBV20-1 to TRBJ1-5, with a possible D match to TRBD1 (5 bases). The V end lost 3 bases, the J end lost 2 bases, and 14 bases lay between the germline ends. Germline CDR1 reads DFQATT; CDR2 reads SNEGSKA (reference sequence). There are 15 residues in the CDR3. The CDR3: CSASVLRGRNQPQHF. DNA of the CDR3: TGCAGTGCTAGTGTACTGCGGGGACGCAATCAGCCCCAGCATTTT.

The rearrangement links TRBV18 to TRBJ1-1; the match to TRBD1 covers 7 bases. This CDR3 is built from 14 residues. V shed 2 bases and J 3 bases; nucleotides not matched to a gene: 3. CDR1 and CDR2 from the germline V gene are KGHSH and LQKENI. The CDR3 sequence: CASSPTGADTEAFF. The DNA of the CDR3 is TGTGCCAGCTCACCAACAGGGGCGGACACTGAAGCTTTCTTT.

CDR3 nucleotide sequence: TGTGCCAGCAGCCGTACAGGGACAAACACTGAAGCTTTCTTT. Residues: CASSRTGTNTEAFF. V gene TRBV3-1 (or the pseudogene TRBV3-2) combines with J gene TRBJ1-1, with D perhaps TRBD1 (6 bases). V lost 4 bases to trimming and J lost 2 bases, with 11 bases between them. CDR3 size: 14 residues. Germline V lookup: CDR1 LGHDT, CDR2 YNNKEL (reference sequence).

V usage is TRBV6-5 and J usage is TRBJ1-4; possibly TRBD1 for D (5 bases). The CDR3 runs to 14 residues. Germline assignment: CDR1 MNHEY and CDR2 SVGAGI. V lost 6 bases and J 2 bases, leaving 10 bases between the germline ends. CDR3 amino acids: CASRSRVTNEKLFF. The CDR3 DNA reads as TGTGCCAGCAGATCCAGGGTGACTAATGAAAAACTGTTTTTT.

This chain uses TRBV12-5 with TRBJ2-5; D remains ambiguous. CDR1 is LGHNT, CDR2 FRNRAP, per germline. Trimming shortened V by 4 bases and J by 2 bases, and 17 bases separated the two germline ends. The CDR3 consists of 16 residues. The CDR3 nucleotides are TGTGCTAGTGGTTCCCCACGGAGAGGCAATCAAGAGACCCAGTACTTC. This encodes CASGSPRRGNQETQYF.